Below, 2 T cell receptor beta chains from the same sample are listed, as sequenced in a study of blood T cell repertoires in COVID-19. TCRdb's table, derived via immunoSEQ multiplex PCR, lists solely in-frame clones and lacks some. The table includes over 85,000 clones, approximately 90% detected once. Sequenced sample: peripheral blood. These receptor sequences come from a human donor with active COVID-19. The donor label of this sample is uncertain.

This clone has just one count. The DNA for the CDR3 is TGTGCCAGCAGCGTAGGGAGAGGGTCGGAATTAAACACCATATATTTT. This sequence encodes CASSVGRGSELNTIYF. V and J are TRBV9 and TRBJ1-3; D is uncertain. V lost 0 bases and J lost 6, with 16 bases in between. Germline V CDR1 and CDR2: SGDLS, YYNGEE. The CDR3 has 16 amino acids.

CDR3 DNA sequence: TGTGCCAGCAGCACTAGACAGGGGGCGCTTAAGGGCACTGAAGCTTTCTTT. Translated: CASSTRQGALKGTEAFF. The chain has TRBV13 and TRBJ1-1; 10 bases map to TRBD1. Per germline, CDR1 PRHDT and CDR2 FYEKMQ (reference sequence). The CDR3 spans 17 residues. The V gene end was trimmed by 5 bases and the J gene end by 4 bases; junction bases not matched to a gene: 13.